This is a list of T cell receptor beta chains from one sample in a study of blood T cell repertoires in COVID-19. Sequencing used immunoSEQ multiplex PCR; TCRdb keeps in-frame clones, though not all of them. Seen here are about 120,000 clones, approximately 81% observed once, and the top ten hold around 3.9%. Sample: peripheral blood. Source of these receptors: a woman over 75 with acute or convalescent COVID-19. The CDR3 runs from the conserved cysteine through the conserved F or W.

TRBV15 | CATSRDKGDQPQHF
TRBV15 | CATSSNRVSNYGYTF
TRBV6-2/TRBV6-3 | CASSRRPFSGGEETQYF
TRBV5-1 | CASSLVGGPQVTEAFF
TRBV24-1 | CATSAQDRGLYEQFF
TRBV14 | CASSQGVYGFDGYTF
TRBV4-1 | CASSQGSRGLNSITDTQYF
TRBV11-2 | CASSLEGLNNSPLHF
TRBV6-1 | CASSEARGLGYTF
TRBV30 | CAWSSDIEETQYF
TRBV7-9 | CASSSRNRDRGEDVYEQYF
TRBV5-4 | CASSRDRDNSPLHF
TRBV10-3 | CAISEWDSSNQPQHF
TRBV5-1 | CASSFETGDGYTF
TRBV10-2 | CASSPSGGNQPQHF
TRBV6-5 | CASSPYGNQPQHF
TRBV5-1 | CASSLDITGGGFPKLFF
TRBV29-1 | CSSRLGDGYTF
TRBV6-2/TRBV6-3 | CASSGLAGVYGEQFF
TRBV28 | CASSPIQGGWEKLFF
TRBV6-5 | CATQADRASYEQYF
TRBV28 | CASSRGGPPNQPQHF
TRBV6-2/TRBV6-3 | CASSYLTGMNYGYTF
TRBV19 | CASAGTRSGGRTGELFF
TRBV11-3 | CASSRGEGNTIYF
TRBV29-1 | CSVPSGQYNEKLFF
TRBV7-9 | CASFFGGGGQPQHF
TRBV7-2 | CASSAGQNYGYTF
TRBV5-1 | CASSLDFSLNTEAFF
TRBV7-2 | CASSLGGGPRGDTQYF
TRBV28 | CASSAGAGELFF
TRBV7-9 | CASSFTGGNGYTF
TRBV21-1 | CASSKSPGYSPLHF
TRBV20-1 | CSASLAGTDTQYF
TRBV19 | CASSIRLAGVRETQYF
TRBV5-6 | CASSSSMNTEAFF
TRBV29-1 | CSVNGGRAEAFF
TRBV5-8 | CASSARDRGNSPLHF